This TCR beta chain was profiled in a study of cytomegalovirus exposure and HLA in healthy donors. From germline, CDR1 is MNHEY and CDR2 SVGAGI. The V end was cut by 4 bases, the J end by 7 bases, with 8 bases between. The CDR3 totals 12 residues. The PCR employed 60 Vbeta primers together with 13 Jbeta primers. Sequencing used immunoSEQ multiplex PCR; TCRdb keeps in-frame clones, though not all of them. The data hold about 180,000 clones, with around 80% observed a single time. The V and J genes are TRBV6-5 and TRBJ2-1; D remains ambiguous. This clonotype was sampled from a boy younger than 10 in good health and CMV-seronegative. Input material: PBMCs. The CDR3 sequence: CASSSQANEQFF. The DNA of the CDR3 is TGTGCCAGCAGTTCCCAGGCAAATGAGCAGTTCTTC.